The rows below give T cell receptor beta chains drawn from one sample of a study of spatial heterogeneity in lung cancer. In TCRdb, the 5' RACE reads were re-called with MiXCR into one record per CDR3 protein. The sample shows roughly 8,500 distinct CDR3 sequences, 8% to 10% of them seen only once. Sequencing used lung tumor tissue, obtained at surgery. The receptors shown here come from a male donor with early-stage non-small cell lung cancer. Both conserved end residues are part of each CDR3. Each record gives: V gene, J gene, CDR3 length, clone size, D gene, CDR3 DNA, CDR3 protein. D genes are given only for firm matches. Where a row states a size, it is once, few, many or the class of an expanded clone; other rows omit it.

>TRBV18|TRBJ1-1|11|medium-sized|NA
TGTGCCAGCTCACTTGGACAGGAAGCTTTCTTT
CASSLGQEAFF
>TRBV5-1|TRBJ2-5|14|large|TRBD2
TGCGCCAGCAGCTTCACGGGAGGAGGAGAGACCCAGTACTTC
CASSFTGGGETQYF
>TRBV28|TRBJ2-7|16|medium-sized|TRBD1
TGTGCCAGCAGTTGGTCGGGGGGACAGGGGGCATACGAGCAGTACTTC
CASSWSGGQGAYEQYF
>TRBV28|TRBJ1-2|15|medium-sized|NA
TGTGCCAGCAGTTCGTCTCCTGGACAGCACTATGGCTACACCTTC
CASSSSPGQHYGYTF
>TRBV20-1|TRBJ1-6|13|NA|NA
TGCAGTGCTAGAGGGCAGGCGTTTGGACCCCTCCACTTT
CSARGQAFGPLHF
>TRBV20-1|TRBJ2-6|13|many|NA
TGCAGTGCGGGGGTCCCTGGGGCCAACGTCCTGACTTTC
CSAGVPGANVLTF
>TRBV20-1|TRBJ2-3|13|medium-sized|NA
TGCAGTGCTAGTGGGCAAAAGACAGATACGCAGTATTTT
CSASGQKTDTQYF
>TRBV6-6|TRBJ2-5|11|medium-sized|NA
TGTGCCAGCAGGGGCCTAGAGACCCAGTACTTC
CASRGLETQYF
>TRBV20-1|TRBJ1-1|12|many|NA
TGCAGTGCTAGATTGGAGACGGTTGAAGCTTTCTTT
CSARLETVEAFF
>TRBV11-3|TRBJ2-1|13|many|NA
TGTGCCAGCAGCTTAGCCGGCAGGGCCGAGCAGTTCTTC
CASSLAGRAEQFF
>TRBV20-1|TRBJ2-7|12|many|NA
TGCAGTGCTAGCGGCCCTTATTACGAGCAGTACTTC
CSASGPYYEQYF
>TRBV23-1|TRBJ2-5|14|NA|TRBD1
TGCGCCAGTGCAAGACAGGGACAGGAAGAGACCCAGTACTTC
CASARQGQEETQYF
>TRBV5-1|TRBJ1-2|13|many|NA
TGCGCCAGCAGCTTTTCCGCTAACTATGGCTACACCTTC
CASSFSANYGYTF
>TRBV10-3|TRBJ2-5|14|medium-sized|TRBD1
TGTGCCGCTCGTCCCGGGACAGGGTCAGAGACCCAGTACTTC
CAARPGTGSETQYF
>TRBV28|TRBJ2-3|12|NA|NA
TGTGCCAGCAGTACCCGGGCAGATACGCAGTATTTT
CASSTRADTQYF
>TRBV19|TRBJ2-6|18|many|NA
TGTGCCAGTAGTATAGGATACAGGACTGCCTCTGGGGCCAACGTCCTGACTTTC
CASSIGYRTASGANVLTF
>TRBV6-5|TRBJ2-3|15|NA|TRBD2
TGTGCCAGCAGACCGGGACTAGCTACCACAGATACGCAGTATTTT
CASRPGLATTDTQYF
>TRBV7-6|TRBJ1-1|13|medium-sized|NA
TGTGCCAGCAGCTTTGGGGGCAGGACTGAAGCTTTCTTT
CASSFGGRTEAFF
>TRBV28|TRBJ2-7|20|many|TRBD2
TGTGCCAGCATCCCGGGCGGGCTGGGACTAGCGGGAGAAGAGTCCTACGAGCAGTACTTC
CASIPGGLGLAGEESYEQYF
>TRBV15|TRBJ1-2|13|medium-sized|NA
TGTGCCACCAGCAGAGTGGCTGACTATGGCTACACCTTC
CATSRVADYGYTF
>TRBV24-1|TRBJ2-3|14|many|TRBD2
TGTGCCACCGGACTAGGGACTAGCACAGATACGCAGTATTTT
CATGLGTSTDTQYF
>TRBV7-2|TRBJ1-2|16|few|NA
TGTGCCAGCAGTACTTTACGGGGGCTAGACCTCTATGGCTACACCTTC
CASSTLRGLDLYGYTF
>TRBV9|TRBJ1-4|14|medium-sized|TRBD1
TGTGCCAGCAGCGAACGGACAGGGAATGAAAAACTGTTTTTT
CASSERTGNEKLFF
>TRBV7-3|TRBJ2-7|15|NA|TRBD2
TGTGCCAGCAGCCGACTAGCGGGAGGAGCCTACGAGCAGTACTTC
CASSRLAGGAYEQYF
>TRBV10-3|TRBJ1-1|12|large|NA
TGTGCCATCAGTGAGTCAGGGGGGGAAGCTTTCTTT
CAISESGGEAFF
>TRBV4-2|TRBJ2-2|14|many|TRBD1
TGTGCCAGCTCAAGGGACAGGAACACCGGGGAGCTGTTTTTT
CASSRDRNTGELFF
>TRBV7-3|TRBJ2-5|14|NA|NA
TGTGCCAGCAGCCCCTGGGGACAACAAGAGACCCAGTACTTC
CASSPWGQQETQYF
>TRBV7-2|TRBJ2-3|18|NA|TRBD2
TGTGCCAGCAGCTTAGTATCGATGAGCGGGGGAGACACAGATACGCAGTATTTT
CASSLVSMSGGDTDTQYF
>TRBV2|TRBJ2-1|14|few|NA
TGTGCCAGCAGTAGCGGAGGGGGATTCAATGAGCAGTTCTTC
CASSSGGGFNEQFF
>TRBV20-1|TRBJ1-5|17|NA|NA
TGCAGTGCTAGAGATAGGTCGTGGACAGTTAGCAATCAGCCCCAGCATTTT
CSARDRSWTVSNQPQHF
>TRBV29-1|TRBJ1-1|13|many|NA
TGCAGCGTTGAGGCCAAGGGGGGCACTGAAGCTTTCTTT
CSVEAKGGTEAFF
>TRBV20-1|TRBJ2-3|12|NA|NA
TGCAGTGCTAGAGATCAGATCTATACGCAGTATTTT
CSARDQIYTQYF
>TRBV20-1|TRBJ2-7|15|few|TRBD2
TGCAGTGCTAGGACTAGCGGGAGGGGAGTAGGCGAGCAGTACTTC
CSARTSGRGVGEQYF
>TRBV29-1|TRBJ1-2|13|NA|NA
TGCAGCACTACTTCGGGACAAAACTATGGCTACACCTTC
CSTTSGQNYGYTF
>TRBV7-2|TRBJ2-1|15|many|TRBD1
TGTGCCAGCAGCTCACAGGGGATAGACTACAATGAGCAGTTCTTC
CASSSQGIDYNEQFF